This T cell receptor (beta chain) was found in a study of blood T cells in healthy people across ages. Findings of the study overall: Higher diversity and more naive CD4+ cells were features of long-lived donors, compared to aged donors. TCR beta diversity, measured per million T cells, fell in a roughly linear way with age.

About this clonotype: What it binds is not known.

The CDR3 length is 16 residues. In germline, CDR1 is MNHEY, CDR2 SVGEGT. V lost 5 bases to trimming and J lost 2 bases, with 17 bases between them. A second PCR of roughly 6 to 12 cycles used a sample-barcoded 5' primer and a J-beta primer mix. TCRdb fed the 5' RACE reads into MiXCR, producing one record per CDR3 protein. This sample has 1.4 million or so distinct CDR3 sequences; roughly 43% occur once, and the top ten carry under 5%. This TCR was recovered from a woman aged 18 to 35 in good health. This chain uses TRBV6-2 or TRBV6-3 with TRBJ2-3, with D perhaps matching TRBD1 or TRBD2 (5 bases each). Sequenced: blood. CDR3 protein: CASSLRGLRTTDTQYF. Written as DNA, the CDR3 is TGTGCCAGCAGTCTCCGGGGCTTAAGGACCACAGATACGCAGTATTTT.